These T cell receptor beta chains were read from a single sample in a study of Graves' ophthalmopathy and Graves' hyperthyroidism. One entry per CDR3 protein results from TCRdb running MiXCR on the multiplex PCR reads. The sample lists roughly 700,000 distinct CDR3 sequences, roughly two fifths seen once, with 44% in the top ten. Sequenced sample: peripheral blood. The origin of the receptors is an adult man with Graves' ophthalmopathy. CDR3s include the opening cysteine and the closing phenylalanine or tryptophan. D genes are given only for firm matches. Not every row has a clone size; where given, it reads once, few, many or a size class.

V	J	D	size	DNA	CDR3
TRBV15	TRBJ2-2	TRBD2	NA	TGTGCCACCAGCAGGACCGTGGGGGGGACCGGGGAGCTGTTTTTT	CATSRTVGGTGELFF
TRBV7-2	TRBJ1-1	TRBD1	few	TGTGCCAGCAGCTCCGTGAGGACAGGGGCTGAAGCTTTCTTT	CASSSVRTGAEAFF
TRBV7-9	TRBJ2-2	NA	few	TGTGCCAGCAGCTTAGTGGTCGGGAACACCGGGGAGCTGTTTTTT	CASSLVVGNTGELFF
TRBV12-3/TRBV12-4	TRBJ2-7	TRBD2	NA	TGTGCCAGCAGCCCCACGAGCGGGAGTGTGCAGTACTTC	CASSPTSGSVQYF
TRBV7-2	TRBJ1-6	NA	NA	TGTGCCAGCAGCTTGGCTAGCGGGAATTCACCCCTCCACTTT	CASSLASGNSPLHF
TRBV6-2/TRBV6-3	TRBJ2-7	NA	NA	TGTGCCAGCAAAAGTTTCCACGAGCAGTACTTC	CASKSFHEQYF
TRBV29-1	TRBJ1-1	TRBD1	many	TGCAGCGTTGAAGACTCAGTCACAGGGGTGACTGAAGCTTTCTTT	CSVEDSVTGVTEAFF
TRBV25-1	TRBJ1-4	NA	NA	TGTGCCAGCAGTTTATACGGGGGCTTTAATGAAAAACTGTTTTTT	CASSLYGGFNEKLFF
TRBV10-3	TRBJ1-3	NA	few	TGTGCCAGCAGCCGCCCCGGGGGAAACACCATATATTTT	CASSRPGGNTIYF
TRBV7-9	TRBJ2-7	TRBD2	NA	TGTGCCAGCAGCTTATCTAGCGGGATCGAGCAGTACTTC	CASSLSSGIEQYF
TRBV29-1	TRBJ1-2	NA	NA	TGCAGCGTGGGTACTCGGGACACAGCTAACTATGGCTACACCTTC	CSVGTRDTANYGYTF
TRBV25-1	TRBJ2-5	NA	NA	TGTGCCAGCAGCCTGGGCAGGGAGGACACCGGGACCCAGTACTTC	CASSLGREDTGTQYF
TRBV5-1	TRBJ1-6	NA	NA	TGCGCCAGCAGCTTGGACAGCAGCAGGGGACCCCTCCACTTT	CASSLDSSRGPLHF
TRBV7-3	TRBJ2-7	NA	NA	TGTGCCAGCAGCTTTTACTCGATCGAGGGAGCCTACGAGCAGTACTTC	CASSFYSIEGAYEQYF
TRBV7-2	TRBJ2-7	NA	few	TGTGCCAGCAGCCTAGGTGGGGCTGTATACGAGCAGTACTTC	CASSLGGAVYEQYF
TRBV29-1	TRBJ2-7	NA	once	TGCAGCGTTGAATTTGTGGGAGAAAGGCAGTACTTC	CSVEFVGERQYF
TRBV7-7	TRBJ1-5	NA	few	TGTGCTAGCAGCTCCCATCCAATAGACAGGAAAGGCAATCAGCCCCAGCATTTT	CASSSHPIDRKGNQPQHF
TRBV29-1	TRBJ1-2	TRBD1	many	TGCAGCGTTGCGACAGGGGGAACTCATGGCTACACCTTC	CSVATGGTHGYTF
TRBV12-3/TRBV12-4	TRBJ2-5	NA	many	TGTGCCAGCAGTTTGGGCATTGGTGAGACCCAGTACTTC	CASSLGIGETQYF
TRBV24-1	TRBJ1-5	TRBD1	few	TGTGCCAGCAGTGCCCGGGACAGGCGGGATCAGCCCCAGCATTTT	CASSARDRRDQPQHF
TRBV7-9	TRBJ2-5	NA	many	TGTGCCAGCAGCTTAGGTGTCGGGCAGGGGATCCAAGAGACCCAGTACTTC	CASSLGVGQGIQETQYF
TRBV9	TRBJ2-5	NA	NA	TGTGCCAGCAGCGCTAGGGACCAGGAGACCCAGTACTTC	CASSARDQETQYF
TRBV20-1	TRBJ1-1	NA	few	TGCAGTGCTAGAGATCTCCGAGGGGCCACTGAAGCTTTCTTT	CSARDLRGATEAFF
TRBV7-2	TRBJ2-7	TRBD2	NA	TGTGCCAGCAGCTTAGGGCTAGCGGGTTATTACGAGCAGTACTTC	CASSLGLAGYYEQYF
TRBV19	TRBJ1-5	TRBD1	NA	TGTGCCAGTAGTATACAGGGGGCAAATCAGCCCCAGCATTTT	CASSIQGANQPQHF
TRBV15	TRBJ2-5	NA	NA	TGTGCCACCAGCAGCGCCCAGAGGGGAGAGACCCAGTACTTC	CATSSAQRGETQYF
TRBV10-3	TRBJ2-7	TRBD2	many	TGTGCCACCGCAGCGGGAGGGCGATATAGCGAGCAGTACTTC	CATAAGGRYSEQYF
TRBV11-2	TRBJ2-1	TRBD1	NA	TGTGCCAGCAGCCCACTTCCGGGACAGGGGCGCAATGAGCAGTTCTTC	CASSPLPGQGRNEQFF
TRBV29-1	TRBJ1-1	TRBD1	many	TGCAGCTCAATTCAATCGGGACAGGGGCAAACTGAAGCTTTCTTT	CSSIQSGQGQTEAFF
TRBV9	TRBJ1-1	NA	NA	TGTGCCAGCAGCCTCCGGACCGAACACACTGAAGCTTTCTTT	CASSLRTEHTEAFF
TRBV7-2	TRBJ1-3	NA	many	TGTGCCAGCAGCTTAGGACCGGGCTCCGACTCTGGAAACACCATATATTTT	CASSLGPGSDSGNTIYF
TRBV29-1	TRBJ1-2	NA	NA	TGCAGCGTTGGTGGGGGCGGAGACTACACCTTC	CSVGGGGDYTF
TRBV20-1	TRBJ1-1	TRBD1	NA	TGCAGTGCTAGATCCCGGCAGGGGGCGGTTGAAGCTTTCTTT	CSARSRQGAVEAFF
TRBV29-1	TRBJ2-7	NA	NA	TGCAGCGCGGTACAGAGGTACTACGAGCAGTACTTC	CSAVQRYYEQYF
TRBV20-1	TRBJ1-5	NA	NA	TGCAGTGCTACGGCAGGGGTGCCGTATCAGCCCCAGCATTTT	CSATAGVPYQPQHF
TRBV10-3	TRBJ2-5	NA	NA	TGTGCCATCAGTGGGACGGACGGACACAATCAGCCCCAGTACTTC	CAISGTDGHNQPQYF
TRBV11-2	TRBJ2-2	NA	NA	TGTGCCAGCGCCCTTTACGCCGGGGAGCTGTTTTTT	CASALYAGELFF
TRBV29-1	TRBJ1-3	NA	NA	TGCAGCGTTGGAGTGGGCCAGAACTATGGCTCGGGAAACACCATATATTTT	CSVGVGQNYGSGNTIYF
TRBV25-1	TRBJ1-6	NA	NA	TGTGCTAGATCAGCCCTGGGCTATAATTCACCCCTCCACTTT	CARSALGYNSPLHF
TRBV7-9	TRBJ2-7	NA	NA	TGTGCCAGCAGCCAAGATTTGAAGAGCCGGCCCTACGAGCAGTACTTC	CASSQDLKSRPYEQYF
TRBV20-1	TRBJ1-6	NA	NA	TGCAGTGCTAGACTGAGAGGGCAGGGGCGGTCACCCCTCCACTTT	CSARLRGQGRSPLHF